Listed below are T cell receptor beta chains from one sample, sequenced in a study of blood T cell repertoires in COVID-19. The protocol was immunoSEQ multiplex PCR, while the TCRdb copy is restricted to in-frame clones and leaves out a portion. The data hold tens of thousands of clones, with around 74% observed a single time. The sample taken for sequencing was peripheral blood. The source of these receptors is a man aged 45-65 years with COVID-19, enrolled during active disease. Both conserved end residues are part of each CDR3. A D gene is named only where the DNA matches it firmly.

v_gene	j_gene	d_gene	CDR3aa
TRBV6-5	TRBJ2-7	TRBD1	CASKFSGTAYEQYF
TRBV3-1/TRBV3-2	TRBJ1-1	-	CASSQRTGSGEAFF
TRBV24-1	TRBJ1-2	TRBD1	CATSDLTTGGDYGYTF
TRBV5-1	TRBJ2-7	-	CASSLVAGYYEQYF
TRBV11-3	TRBJ2-2	-	CASSVGGGELFF
TRBV6-5	TRBJ1-4	TRBD1	CASSTPDRPGEKLFF
TRBV7-6	TRBJ2-7	TRBD2	CASSLWSGSLDEQYF
TRBV19	TRBJ2-2	TRBD1	CASSTGTGRWGALDTGELFF
TRBV10-3	TRBJ2-1	TRBD2	CAISETRGGLLAGGGGEQFF
TRBV27	TRBJ1-1	-	CASSFGGWTNTEAFF
TRBV3-1/TRBV3-2	TRBJ1-1	-	CASSQTADTEAFF
TRBV5-4	TRBJ2-7	-	CASSSQTKKEQYF
TRBV29-1	TRBJ2-3	TRBD2	CSARGGGFTDTQYF
TRBV7-6	TRBJ2-5	TRBD2	CASSPTSATGLETQYF
TRBV6-5	TRBJ2-7	-	CASTRAHGTTYEQYF
TRBV10-3	TRBJ2-5	TRBD1	CAIGDRGETQYF
TRBV2	TRBJ1-1	TRBD1	CASRPGTANTEAFF
TRBV7-9	TRBJ2-5	TRBD2	CASSLTSGGFEETQYF
TRBV18	TRBJ1-3	TRBD1	CASTEGAGGNTIYF
TRBV5-1	TRBJ2-7	TRBD1	CASSTGQGASHSYEQYF
TRBV19	TRBJ1-6	-	CASRGGVGNSPLHF
TRBV3-1/TRBV3-2	TRBJ1-5	-	CASSQKRDQPQHF
TRBV4-1	TRBJ2-2	-	CASRLPGRGHTGELFF
TRBV19	TRBJ2-5	TRBD1	CASSMVDRQETQYF
TRBV10-2	TRBJ2-7	TRBD2	CASRDLAGGIYEQYF
TRBV29-1	TRBJ1-4	-	CSVVGGSEKLFF